The 6 T cell receptor beta chains listed next were all sequenced from one sample in a study of graft-versus-host responses after intestinal transplantation. Produced via immunoSEQ multiplex PCR; TCRdb's table is partial and in-frame only. The table includes 25,000 to 30,000 clones, 85% to 95% detected once. The sample in question was PBMCs, obtained 18 days after transplant. The receptor source for this set is a human patient who received an intestinal transplant, so some T cells may come from the graft donor.

The chain links TRBV4-1 to TRBJ2-5; TRBD1 is a possible D gene (6 bases). This CDR3 has 14 amino acids. Deletions cut 4 bases from V and 3 bases from J, with 12 bases between. Germline loops: CDR1 MGHRA, CDR2 YSYEKL. CDR3 loop: CASSPEGVEETQYF. DNA of the CDR3: TGCGCCAGCAGCCCCGAGGGGGTGGAAGAGACCCAGTACTTC.

This chain connects TRBV27 to TRBJ1-6; D is unclear. The CDR3 loop spans 16 amino acids. Germline CDR1 reads MNHEY; CDR2 reads SMNVEV (reference sequence). The ends were cut back, 4 bases at V and 9 bases at J, with 19 bases in the middle. The chain's CDR3 is CASSSGLGVNRSPLHF. CDR3 nucleotide sequence: TGTGCCAGCAGTTCGGGTCTCGGAGTGAATCGTTCACCCCTCCACTTT.

CDR3 loop: CASSLAGTQETQYF. The CDR3 coding sequence is TGTGCCAGCAGCTTGGCGGGGACGCAAGAGACCCAGTACTTC. The rearrangement joins TRBV7-6 to TRBJ2-5; tentatively, D is TRBD2 (6 bases). Per germline, CDR1 SGHVS and CDR2 FNYEAQ. Deletions cut 3 bases from V and 2 bases from J, with 10 bases between. This CDR3 has 14 residues.

The genes are TRBV2 and TRBJ1-4; no clear D. This CDR3 has 13 residues. CDR1 and CDR2 (germline): SNHLY, FYNNEI. Trimming cost V 6 bases and J 4 bases, with 9 bases left between them. The CDR3 coding sequence is TGTGCCAGCAGGAGTGAGGTTAATGAAAAACTGTTTTTT. Amino acids: CASRSEVNEKLFF.

The CDR3 DNA reads TGTGCCAGCAGCTCTGGCAGGGGGAGGGACAATGAGCAGTTCTTC. Its protein product is CASSSGRGRDNEQFF. V gene TRBV5-4 combines with J gene TRBJ2-1; TRBD1 or TRBD2 may be the D gene (7 bases each). The length of the CDR3 is 15 residues. V lost 3 bases and J 5 bases, leaving 15 bases between the germline ends. Germline V gives CDR1 SGHNT, CDR2 YYREEE (reference sequence).

The V and J genes are TRBV2 and TRBJ2-2, with D possibly being TRBD1 (5 bases). This CDR3 comprises 19 residues. The ends were cut back, 5 bases at V and 2 bases at J, with 24 bases in the middle. The germline CDR1 and CDR2 sequences are SNHLY and FYNNEI. CDR3 amino acids: CASSRPNLTAGPNTGELFF. The CDR3 DNA reads TGTGCCAGCAGTAGACCGAATCTGACAGCTGGTCCAAACACCGGGGAGCTGTTTTTT.